This T cell receptor beta chain originates from a study of molecular identifiers for immune sequencing clone quantification. One entry per CDR3 protein results from TCRdb running MiXCR on the PCR reads. In the table there are about 65,000 distinct CDR3 sequences, around a sixth of which are singletons. This receptor was identified in a human donor in good health. Some libraries in this study had Jurkat cell RNA spiked in. Sequenced input: naive CD8+ T cells from blood, with Jurkat cell RNA spiked in. The subset was: FACS-sorted CD8+CD4-CCR7+CD45RA+ naive T cells.

The CDR3 loop is CASSSGLAGFRYNEQFF. The DNA for the CDR3 is TGTGCCAGCAGCAGTGGACTAGCGGGATTTCGATACAATGAGCAGTTCTTC. The rearrangement uses TRBV7-9 and TRBJ2-1; 12 nucleotides line up with TRBD2. The CDR3 has 17 residues. V shed 5 bases and J 4 bases; nucleotides not matched to a gene: 9. The germline CDR1 and CDR2 sequences are SEHNR and FQNEAQ (reference sequence).